These 23 T cell receptor beta chains came from one sample sequenced in a study of T cell repertoires in cytomegalovirus infection. Their antigen targets remain unknown. In TCRdb, the reads were re-called with MiXCR into one record per CDR3 protein. The repertoire holds about 500,000 distinct CDR3 sequences, with around 30% as singletons. Here the sequenced sample was cultured PBMCs, taken from culture after CMV antigen stimulation. These receptor sequences come from a human donor in good health (CMV status not recorded). Some clones in this sample may be carry-over from other donors' samples.

This chain uses TRBV19 with TRBJ2-6; D ambiguous. Germline V lookup: CDR1 LNHDA, CDR2 SQIVND (reference sequence). CDR3 length equals 18 residues. With 5 bases removed from V and 1 base from J, the gap between germline ends came to 18 bases. CDR3 in amino acids: CASSSRQSLQSGANVLTF. The CDR3 DNA sequence: TGTGCCAGTAGTTCACGACAAAGTTTACAGTCTGGGGCCAACGTCCTGACTTTC.

V and J are TRBV7-3 and TRBJ1-2, with D tentatively TRBD1 (5 bases). The germline V gene has CDR1 SGHTA and CDR2 FQGTGA. The CDR3 consists of 14 residues. V shed 2 bases and J shed 8 bases, with 15 bases lying between them. The DNA of the CDR3 is TGTGCCAGCAGCTTAGGAGGGGCCGAGTACGGCTACACCTTC. Protein product: CASSLGGAEYGYTF.

This clonotype was seen a handful of times. The chain combines TRBV5-1 with TRBJ2-5, with D perhaps matching TRBD2 (6 bases). Trimming took off 0 bases at V and 5 bases at J, with 17 bases between the two ends. The V gene's germline CDR1 is SGHRS and CDR2 YFSETQ. This CDR3 is built from 16 residues. As DNA, the CDR3 is TGCGCCAGCAGCTTGGGACTAGTGTGGGGCGTTGAGACCCAGTACTTC. Its protein is CASSLGLVWGVETQYF.

Concerning this clonotype itself: An end of the junction does not agree with germline; a read error may underlie this. J is TRBJ2-2 and V is TRBV6-2 or TRBV6-3, with D uncertain. Germline V gives CDR1 MNHEY, CDR2 SVGEGT. This CDR3 region has 15 residues. CDR3 amino acids: CASSYSLAPTRELFF. CDR3 coding DNA: TGTGCCAGCAGTTACTCACTGGCCCCCACCCGGGAGCTGTTTTTT.

This chain joins TRBV7-2 and TRBJ1-2; TRBD1 matches 7 bases. CDR1 is SGHTA, CDR2 FQGNSA, per germline. This CDR3 is 14 amino acids long. With V trimmed by 4 bases and J by 7 bases, 9 bases remained unmatched. CDR3 in DNA: TGTGCCAGCAGCTACGCAGGGGGTTATGGTGGCTACACCTTC. Protein sequence: CASSYAGGYGGYTF.

This clonotype is a singleton in its sample. V and J are TRBV6-4 and TRBJ1-3; D unclear. Germline CDR1 and CDR2: MRHNA and SNTAGT. Trimming pared 7 bases from V and 5 bases from J, leaving 6 bases between. The CDR3 totals 11 residues. CDR3 coding DNA: TGTGCCAGCATCAAGAGAAACACCATATATTTT. Amino acid sequence: CASIKRNTIYF.

This clonotype was observed a few times. The J gene is TRBJ2-7, the V gene TRBV27; D perhaps matches TRBD1 (5 bases). Germline loops: CDR1 MNHEY, CDR2 SMNVEV (reference sequence). CDR3 length: 14 residues. Trimming removed 5 bases at V and 4 bases at J, with 15 bases between. The CDR3 DNA is TGTGCCAGCAGTCCCACAACAGGAAAGTACGAGCAGTACTTC. Translation gives CASSPTTGKYEQYF.

V gene TRBV6-5 combines with J gene TRBJ2-2; D might be TRBD1 (6 bases). From germline, CDR1 is MNHEY and CDR2 SVGAGI. The CDR3 spans 15 residues. V lost 7 bases to trimming and J lost 5 bases, with 17 bases between them. CDR3 sequence: CASTYGQGITGELFF. The CDR3, as DNA: TGTGCCAGCACCTACGGGCAGGGGATTACCGGGGAGCTGTTTTTT.

This clonotype was counted a few times. The V gene is TRBV27, the J gene TRBJ1-1; 7 nucleotides match TRBD1. This CDR3 has 15 residues. Trimming cost V 5 bases and J 5 bases; bases outside gene matches: 11. CDR1 and CDR2 from the germline V gene are MNHEY and SMNVEV (reference sequence). CDR3 sequence: CASSGGTAGGTEAFF. CDR3 nucleotides: TGTGCCAGCAGTGGGGGGACAGCCGGGGGGACTGAAGCTTTCTTT.

V is TRBV18 and J is TRBJ1-1; D possibly corresponds to TRBD1 (5 bases). The germline gives CDR1 KGHSH, CDR2 LQKENI. Trimming stripped 0 bases from V and 4 bases from J, with 12 bases between. The CDR3 has 15 amino acids. CDR3 DNA sequence: TGTGCCAGCTCACCACCGTCAGGGACGAGCACTGAAGCTTTCTTT. It yields the protein CASSPPSGTSTEAFF. The variable domain in full, completed from reference TRBV18 and TRBJ1-1, reads NAGVMQNPRHLVRRRGQEARLRCSPMKGHSHVYWYRQLPEEGLKFMVYLQKENIIDESGMPKERFSAEFPKEGPSILRIQQVVRGDSAAYFCASSPPSGTSTEAFFGQGTRLTVV.

This clonotype was seen a single time. The V and J genes are TRBV14 and TRBJ2-3, with 7 bases lining up with TRBD2. Losses at the gene ends were 0 bases for V and 3 bases for J; bases not matched to a gene: 3. CDR3 length: 15 amino acids. Germline lookup yields CDR1 SGHDN and CDR2 FVKESK. CDR3 amino acids: CASSQDLRGTDTQYF. The CDR3 DNA sequence: TGTGCCAGCAGCCAAGATCTGCGGGGGACAGATACGCAGTATTTT.

The gene calls are TRBV3-1 and TRBJ2-2; D not resolved. CDR1 and CDR2 (germline): LGHDT, YNNKEL (reference sequence). Trimming removed 1 base from V and 2 bases from J, with 14 bases in between. CDR3 length: 17 amino acids. The DNA for the CDR3 is TGTGCCAGCAGCCAAGGGCTCTCATTAGAAAACACCGGGGAGCTGTTTTTT. Its protein product is CASSQGLSLENTGELFF.

This chain joins TRBV24-1 and TRBJ1-5, with a tentative D call TRBD1 (5 bases). Per germline, CDR1 KGHDR and CDR2 SFDVKD. The length of the CDR3 is 15 residues. Trimming left V 5 bases short and J 2 bases short, with 12 bases between. CDR3 sequence: CATSADRVGNQPQHF. As DNA, the CDR3 is TGTGCCACCAGTGCAGACAGAGTCGGCAATCAGCCCCAGCATTTT.

The genes are TRBV19 and TRBJ2-1, with 10 bases that match TRBD1. CDR1 is LNHDA, CDR2 SQIVND, per germline (reference sequence). V was clipped by 5 bases and J by 0 bases; unmatched bases: 7. The CDR3 sequence is 17 residues long. As DNA, the CDR3 is TGTGCCAGTAGTCCTCGGGACAGGGGAAGCTCCTACAATGAGCAGTTCTTC. As protein: CASSPRDRGSSYNEQFF.

This chain's CDR3 is CASTRIGGGAETQYF. CDR3 coding DNA: TGTGCCAGCACGAGAATTGGAGGGGGCGCAGAGACCCAGTACTTC. The chain has TRBV28 and TRBJ2-5, with TRBD1 as a possible D gene (7 bases). The germline V and J ends were trimmed by 7 bases and 4 bases, with 19 bases remaining between them. Per germline, CDR1 MDHEN and CDR2 SYDVKM. This CDR3 comprises 15 residues. The whole variable domain, filled in from reference TRBV28 and TRBJ2-5, reads DVKVTQSSRYLVKRTGEKVFLECVQDMDHENMFWYRQDPGLGLRLIYFSYDVKMKEKGDIPEGYSVSREKKERFSLILESASTNQTSMYLCASTRIGGGAETQYFGPGTRLLVL.

V usage is TRBV6-5 and J usage is TRBJ2-2, with D tentatively TRBD1 or TRBD2 (5 bases each). Germline lookup yields CDR1 MNHEY and CDR2 SVGAGI. This CDR3 spans 16 amino acids. The ends were cut back, 1 base at V and 5 bases at J, with 14 bases in the middle. The CDR3: CASSYLDTRGTGELFF. CDR3 DNA sequence: TGTGCCAGCAGTTACTTGGACACCCGCGGGACCGGGGAGCTGTTTTTT.

CDR3 in DNA: TGCAGTGCTACACCCTCCCCAACTAGCGGGACCGGGGAGCTGTTTTTT. It specifies CSATPSPTSGTGELFF. The chain joins TRBV20-1 to TRBJ2-2, with 9 bases fitting TRBD2. The CDR3 spans 16 residues. With V trimmed by 4 bases and J by 5 bases, 11 bases remained unmatched. The V gene's germline CDR1 is DFQATT and CDR2 SNEGSKA (reference sequence).

This clonotype was counted a few times. The rearrangement joins TRBV10-3 to TRBJ2-1; 11 bases are a match to TRBD2. Germline loops: CDR1 ENHRY, CDR2 SYGVKD. CDR3 length equals 14 residues. The J segment lost 7 bases and the V segment lost 5 bases, leaving 4 bases of the junction unmatched. The CDR3 is CAISPLAGGNEQFF. DNA of the CDR3: TGTGCCATCAGTCCCCTAGCGGGAGGAAATGAGCAGTTCTTC.

This clonotype was picked up a small number of times. V usage is TRBV4-1 and J usage is TRBJ2-7, with 16 bases identical to TRBD2. Germline lookup yields CDR1 MGHRA and CDR2 YSYEKL. The junction had 1 base not matched to a gene; V was cut back by 0 bases and J by 5 bases. This CDR3 is built from 16 residues. The CDR3 region has the DNA TGCGCCAGCAGCCAAGAGGGACTAGCGGGAGGGGACGAGCAGTACTTC. This gives the protein CASSQEGLAGGDEQYF.

This chain links TRBV28 with TRBJ2-7, with 11 bases matching TRBD2. The CDR3 runs 14 residues. Germline V lookup: CDR1 MDHEN, CDR2 SYDVKM. V trimming: 7 bases; J trimming: 5 bases; junction bases outside the gene matches: 7. DNA of the CDR3: TGTGCCAGCATTATAGCGGGAGGGCCGCACGAGCAGTACGTC. Translated: CASIIAGGPHEQYV.

This clonotype has more than one count but fewer than ten. The J gene is TRBJ2-1, the V gene TRBV10-3; D perhaps matches TRBD2 (6 bases). Germline loops: CDR1 ENHRY, CDR2 SYGVKD. CDR3 length: 16 residues. The V end was cut by 2 bases, the J end by 3 bases, with 14 bases between. The CDR3: CAISELGSGSYNEQFF. As DNA, the CDR3 is TGTGCCATCAGTGAGCTCGGGAGTGGGAGCTACAATGAGCAGTTCTTC.

This sequence joins TRBV24-1 and TRBJ2-3; unclear D gene. This CDR3 contains 13 residues. CDR1 is KGHDR, CDR2 SFDVKD, per germline. V dropped 9 bases and J dropped 4 bases, with 13 bases sitting between them. The CDR3 sequence: CATAATVPDTQYF. DNA of the CDR3: TGTGCCACCGCAGCGACCGTACCAGATACGCAGTATTTT.

V gene TRBV28 combines with J gene TRBJ2-5; 7 nucleotides match TRBD2. CDR1 is MDHEN and CDR2 is SYDVKM in the germline V gene. Trimming at V came to 10 bases and at J to 5 bases, leaving 13 bases not matched to a gene. This CDR3 is built from 14 residues. CDR3 region: CATGKWEGPETQYF. CDR3 nucleotide sequence: TGTGCCACCGGAAAGTGGGAGGGCCCCGAGACCCAGTACTTC. Variable domain in full (rest from reference TRBV28 and TRBJ2-5): DVKVTQSSRYLVKRTGEKVFLECVQDMDHENMFWYRQDPGLGLRLIYFSYDVKMKEKGDIPEGYSVSREKKERFSLILESASTNQTSMYLCATGKWEGPETQYFGPGTRLLVL.